These T cell receptor beta chains were read from a single sample in a study of regulatory T cells in long-lasting Graves disease. TCRdb itself ran the multiplex PCR reads through MiXCR, one entry per CDR3 protein. The table has about 380,000 distinct CDR3 sequences, about 16% seen once. The sample in question was peripheral blood mononuclear cells (PBMCs), obtained at new diagnosis, from a patient treated with antithyroid drugs. The receptors here all came from a female donor with Graves disease. Each CDR3 is given with its conserved first and last residue. D genes are given only for firm matches. Only some rows state a clone size, as once, few, many or a class for expanded clones.

V	J	size	D	CDR3	DNA
TRBV11-3	TRBJ2-3	many	-	CASSLYGADTQYF	TGTGCCAGCAGCTTATACGGTGCAGATACGCAGTATTTT
TRBV4-3	TRBJ1-4	-	TRBD1	CASSRKGLTGTNEKLFF	TGCGCCAGCAGCCGAAAGGGCCTGACAGGGACGAATGAAAAACTGTTTTTT
TRBV5-5	TRBJ1-1	few	-	CASSFFSPEDRTEAFF	TGTGCCAGCAGCTTCTTTTCTCCGGAGGACCGAACTGAAGCTTTCTTT
TRBV30	TRBJ1-1	many	TRBD1	CACDRGGTEAFF	TGTGCCTGCGACAGGGGAGGGACTGAAGCTTTCTTT
TRBV19	TRBJ2-1	-	-	CASSTKSSYNEQFF	TGTGCCAGTAGTACTAAGAGCTCCTACAATGAGCAGTTCTTC
TRBV11-2	TRBJ2-5	-	-	CASSLRTAQSQETQYF	TGTGCCAGCAGCTTAAGAACAGCGCAATCCCAAGAGACCCAGTACTTC
TRBV7-6	TRBJ2-3	many	TRBD2	CASSPGAGGVDTQYF	TGTGCCAGCAGCCCGGGAGCGGGAGGCGTGGATACGCAGTATTTT
TRBV20-1	TRBJ2-5	many	TRBD1	CSAGRDRGETQYF	TGCAGTGCTGGCCGGGACAGGGGAGAGACCCAGTACTTC
TRBV19	TRBJ1-5	-	-	CASSIDRPRGDQPQHF	TGTGCCAGTAGTATAGATCGCCCCAGGGGCGATCAGCCCCAGCATTTT
TRBV7-6	TRBJ2-3	-	TRBD2	CASSLGLAGTSTDTQYF	TGTGCCAGCAGCTTAGGACTAGCGGGCACTAGCACAGATACGCAGTATTTT
TRBV3-1	TRBJ1-5	few	-	CASSPSHDSYQLGPQHF	TGTGCCAGCAGCCCGAGCCATGACAGTTATCAGTTGGGGCCCCAGCATTTT
TRBV3-1	TRBJ1-3	many	-	CASSQAESSGNTIYF	TGTGCCAGCAGCCAAGCGGAGAGCTCTGGAAACACCATATATTTT
TRBV7-6	TRBJ1-5	many	-	CASSLSQGFNQPQHF	TGTGCCAGCAGCTTATCTCAAGGCTTCAATCAGCCCCAGCATTTT
TRBV30	TRBJ1-5	many	-	CAWGTPNQPQHF	TGTGCCTGGGGAACGCCGAATCAGCCCCAGCATTTT
TRBV9	TRBJ2-1	once	TRBD2	CASSGASGRGDEQFF	TGTGCCAGCAGCGGGGCTAGCGGGAGAGGCGATGAGCAGTTCTTC
TRBV7-9	TRBJ1-5	-	TRBD1	CASSLQGVHQPQHF	TGTGCCAGCAGCTTACAGGGGGTCCATCAGCCCCAGCATTTT
TRBV19	TRBJ2-1	-	-	CASSIDLSSYNEQFF	TGTGCCAGTAGTATAGATCTAAGCTCCTACAATGAGCAGTTCTTC
TRBV28	TRBJ2-7	many	TRBD1	CASSLAGTEIPYEQYF	TGTGCCAGCAGTCTGGCAGGGACAGAGATTCCCTACGAGCAGTACTTC
TRBV4-1	TRBJ1-1	many	-	CASSPRWNTEAFF	TGCGCCAGCAGCCCCCGTTGGAACACTGAAGCTTTCTTT
TRBV2	TRBJ1-5	many	-	CASSEAQTSNQPQHF	TGTGCCAGCAGTGAAGCGCAAACCAGCAATCAGCCCCAGCATTTT
TRBV29-1	TRBJ2-1	many	TRBD2	CSVATSGRSNEQFF	TGCAGCGTTGCCACTAGCGGGAGGAGCAATGAGCAGTTCTTC
TRBV5-1	TRBJ2-1	once	TRBD1	CASSLGETGGEQFF	TGCGCCAGCAGCTTGGGGGAGACAGGGGGTGAGCAGTTCTTC
TRBV10-3	TRBJ2-5	many	-	CAISVTTGDQETQYF	TGTGCCATCAGTGTCACAACGGGGGACCAAGAGACCCAGTACTTC
TRBV28	TRBJ2-7	many	-	CASSLPPLEQYF	TGTGCCAGCAGCTTACCCCCACTCGAGCAGTACTTC
TRBV12-3/TRBV12-4	TRBJ2-2	-	-	CASSLDSLNTGELFF	TGTGCCAGCAGTTTAGACAGTCTCAACACCGGGGAGCTGTTTTTT
TRBV7-3	TRBJ2-2	many	TRBD1	CASSPGQGMAGELFF	TGTGCCAGCAGCCCCGGACAGGGAATGGCCGGGGAGCTGTTTTTT
TRBV11-3	TRBJ1-2	-	-	CASSLQGHGYTF	TGTGCCAGCAGCTTACAGGGTCATGGCTACACCTTC
TRBV15	TRBJ2-7	many	TRBD1	CATSVDRVTSYEQYF	TGTGCCACCAGCGTTGACAGGGTTACGTCCTACGAGCAGTACTTC
TRBV5-1	TRBJ2-1	many	TRBD1	CASSPDRGTYNEQFF	TGCGCCAGCAGCCCGGACAGGGGAACGTACAATGAGCAGTTCTTC
TRBV7-2	TRBJ2-3	many	TRBD2	CASSLVTSGGVLYSTDTQYF	TGTGCCAGCAGCTTAGTTACTAGCGGGGGGGTCCTCTATAGCACAGATACGCAGTATTTT
TRBV27	TRBJ2-7	many	TRBD2	CASSSTRTSGSYEQYF	TGTGCCAGCAGTTCCACGAGGACTAGCGGGAGCTACGAGCAGTACTTC
TRBV3-1	TRBJ2-1	many	-	CASSEWNEQFF	TGTGCCAGCAGCGAGTGGAATGAGCAGTTCTTC
TRBV6-2/TRBV6-3	TRBJ1-2	-	TRBD1	CASSYSTGYYGYTF	TGTGCCAGCAGTTACTCGACAGGGTACTATGGCTACACCTTC
TRBV20-1	TRBJ2-2	-	TRBD1	CSARDRRQGDTGELFF	TGCAGTGCTAGAGACAGAAGGCAGGGGGACACCGGGGAGCTGTTTTTT
TRBV27	TRBJ1-2	many	TRBD1	CASKISGTGAGYTF	TGTGCCAGCAAGATTTCCGGGACAGGGGCAGGCTACACCTTC
TRBV7-6	TRBJ2-5	many	-	CASSLSMPETQYF	TGTGCCAGCAGCTTAAGTATGCCGGAGACCCAGTACTTC
TRBV12-3/TRBV12-4	TRBJ1-4	many	TRBD1	CASSSPRQGATEKLFF	TGTGCCAGCAGTTCTCCTCGACAGGGGGCGACGGAAAAACTGTTTTTT
TRBV7-2	TRBJ2-5	many	-	CASSMGRQETQYF	TGTGCCAGCAGCATGGGACGGCAAGAGACCCAGTACTTC
TRBV6-1	TRBJ2-4	many	TRBD1	CASSELATTGVNIQYF	TGTGCCAGCAGTGAACTAGCCACGACAGGGGTAAACATTCAGTACTTC
TRBV30	TRBJ1-2	many	TRBD1	CAWSPTAGTANYGYTF	TGTGCCTGGAGCCCAACGGCGGGGACAGCTAACTATGGCTACACCTTC
TRBV5-1	TRBJ2-5	-	-	CASSPDPAYGETQYF	TGCGCCAGCAGCCCGGACCCTGCGTATGGAGAGACCCAGTACTTC
TRBV7-6	TRBJ2-1	many	TRBD2	CASSFGSGANEQFF	TGTGCCAGCAGCTTCGGTAGCGGGGCCAATGAGCAGTTCTTC
TRBV27	TRBJ2-7	many	-	CASSRGLRGYEQYF	TGTGCCAGCAGTAGGGGCCTTCGGGGCTACGAGCAGTACTTC
TRBV27	TRBJ2-1	few	-	CASSLLGRGDEQFF	TGTGCCAGCAGTTTACTCGGTCGGGGAGATGAGCAGTTCTTC
TRBV29-1	TRBJ1-2	few	-	CSVEDRVVYTF	TGCAGCGTTGAAGATCGGGTAGTCTACACCTTC
TRBV4-1	TRBJ2-7	-	-	CASSQEYGSYEQYF	TGCGCCAGCAGCCAAGAGTACGGGAGTTACGAGCAGTACTTC
TRBV7-2	TRBJ2-2	-	TRBD2	CASRSLAGGRPTGELFF	TGTGCCAGCAGGAGTCTAGCGGGAGGGCGTCCCACCGGGGAGCTGTTTTTT
TRBV28	TRBJ2-7	many	TRBD1	CASSYVYRDRGYEQYF	TGTGCCAGCAGTTACGTGTACCGGGACAGGGGGTACGAGCAGTACTTC